This T cell receptor beta chain was identified during a study of CD8+CD57+ T cells in acquired aplastic anemia. Germline lookup yields CDR1 SGHVS and CDR2 FQNEAQ. V lost 5 bases and J lost 5; bases outside the gene matches: 5. This CDR3 region has 13 residues. Genomic DNA constituted the template upon which TCR beta VDJ and CDR3 profiling was performed. TCRdb fed the reads into MiXCR, producing one record per CDR3 protein. The sample lists 150,000 to 200,000 distinct CDR3 sequences; roughly 64% were seen once. The genes are TRBV7-8 and TRBJ2-7, with 8 bases identical to TRBD2. The sample comprised sorted CD4+, CD8+, or CD8+CD57+ T cells (not recorded which) from PBMCs. This receptor was taken from a human donor with severe aplastic anemia or a healthy control (not recorded which). DNA of the CDR3: TGTGCCAGCAGCCAGACTAGCGTGCACGAGCAGTACTTC. Translation: CASSQTSVHEQYF. The whole variable domain, filled in from reference TRBV7-8 and TRBJ2-7, reads GAGVSQSPRYKVAKRGQDVALRCDPISGHVSLFWYQQALGQGPEFLTYFQNEAQLDKSGLPSDRFFAERPEGSVSTLKIQRTQQEDSAVYLCASSQTSVHEQYFGPGTRLTVT.